The subject of this entry is one T cell receptor (beta chain). Its antigen is undetermined. This sample is drawn from a study of molecular identifiers for immune sequencing clone quantification. Study outcomes and limitations: Over 99% of CMV-specific effector molecules, but under 1% of naive ones, were in clones above 20 copies.

Naive CD8 T cell sorting was performed on the CD8+CD4-CCR7+CD45RA+ phenotype. Library preparation followed earlier protocols using designated TCR primers. Using its own MiXCR run on the PCR reads, TCRdb lists one record per CDR3 protein. The sample contains roughly 630,000 distinct CDR3 sequences, roughly 25% of which appear only once. Germline CDR1 reads DFQATT; CDR2 reads SNEGSKA (reference sequence). J was trimmed by 1 base and V by 1 base; bases with no gene match: 7. The CDR3 contains 16 residues. The V gene is TRBV20-1, the J gene TRBJ2-3, with TRBD2 matching 8 bases. The clonotype comes from a human donor in good health. Some libraries in this study had Jurkat cell RNA spiked in. The sequenced material came from naive CD8+ T cells from blood, with Jurkat cell RNA spiked in. Subset denoted: FACS-sorted CD8+CD4-CCR7+CD45RA+ naive T cells. The CDR3 nucleotides read TGCAGTGCTAGAGCACCCGGGGGGGGGGGCACAGATACGCAGTATTTT. Amino acid sequence: CSARAPGGGGTDTQYF.